This TCR beta chain was found in a study of Tregs in tolerant kidney transplant recipients. Whole-study findings and limits: Biological reproducibility was not directly addressed, but technical replication error appeared minimal. Expanding Tregs on activated donor B cells appeared to best identify donor-specific TCRbeta clones.

As for this clone: Its target is unknown.

TCRdb's table, derived via immunoSEQ multiplex PCR, lists solely in-frame clones and lacks some. The repertoire holds over 50,000 clones, over 75% seen once, with roughly 2% in the top ten. This CDR3 has 15 residues. Losses at the gene ends were 2 bases for V and 1 base for J; bases not matched to a gene: 3. CDR1 SGHRS and CDR2 YFSETQ come from the germline V gene. The chain uses TRBV5-1 and TRBJ2-7; 10 bases map to TRBD2. This clonotype was sampled from a human donor who received a combined kidney and bone marrow transplant. Sequenced material: Tregs from blood, taken before the transplant. The CDR3: CASSFFSGRSYEQYF. The CDR3, as DNA: TGCGCCAGCAGCTTTTTTAGCGGGAGGTCCTACGAGCAGTACTTC.